One sample yielded the 11 T cell receptor beta chains listed below, sequenced in a study of tumour-infiltrating T cells in Burkitt lymphoma (dated by TCRdb to 2020 to 2021). Libraries were made using the immunoSEQ multiplex PCR assay. TCRdb holds this immuneACCESS table with in-frame rearrangements only. Some clones are missing; in checked studies, unresolved V genes explain under half, and the rest has no known cause. This sample lists several thousand clones; around an eighth were detected once. The ten largest account for about 25% of the sample. Sequenced: tumor tissue. These TCRs come from a human donor with Burkitt lymphoma.

The rearrangement links TRBV7-6 to TRBJ1-5, with D hard to call. V lost 1 base and J 7 bases, leaving 8 bases between the germline ends. The CDR3 has 13 amino acids. CDR1 is SGHVS, CDR2 FNYEAQ, per germline. As DNA, the CDR3 is TGTGCCAGCAGCTTAGGTAGAGGACAGCCCCAGCATTTT. It encodes CASSLGRGQPQHF.

The V call is TRBV7-9, the J call TRBJ1-2, with D hard to call. CDR1 SEHNR and CDR2 FQNEAQ come from the germline V gene (reference sequence). The CDR3 spans 12 residues. V shed 2 bases and J shed 7 bases, with 8 bases lying between them. The CDR3 spells CASSLRRGGYTF. The DNA of the CDR3 is TGTGCCAGCAGCTTACGGCGGGGTGGCTACACCTTC.

The chain joins TRBV7-9 to TRBJ2-3; D may be TRBD1 or TRBD2 (5 bases each). Germline V gives CDR1 SEHNR, CDR2 FQNEAQ (reference sequence). V lost 3 bases, J lost 2 bases, and 9 bases lay in between. This CDR3 comprises 14 residues. The CDR3 DNA follows: TGTGCCAGCAGCTTTTCAGGGACCACAGATACGCAGTATTTT. This translates into CASSFSGTTDTQYF.

The rearrangement uses TRBV29-1 and TRBJ2-3; D gene ambiguous. CDR3 length: 11 residues. V was clipped by 5 bases and J by 4 bases, with 7 bases between them. Germline CDR1 SQVTM, CDR2 ANQGSEA. Written as DNA, the CDR3 is TGCAGCGTTTCGGACCCAGATACGCAGTATTTT. This translates into CSVSDPDTQYF.

The chain carries TRBV19 and TRBJ1-1; 7 bases match TRBD1. This CDR3 region has 13 residues. V shed 5 bases, J shed 3 bases, and the junction held 3 bases outside the gene matches. Germline assignment: CDR1 LNHDA and CDR2 SQIVND (reference sequence). In DNA form, the CDR3 reads TGTGCCAGTAGTCCTACAGGGGACACTGAAGCTTTCTTT. Translating it yields CASSPTGDTEAFF.

This clone was picked up a small number of times. The rearrangement links TRBV11-2 to TRBJ2-7; 7 bases agree with TRBD1. The CDR3 spans 15 residues. J gave up 7 bases and V 5 bases, and 14 bases lay outside the gene matches. Per germline, CDR1 SGHAT and CDR2 FQNNGV. The CDR3 here is CASSVTDRVEGEQYF. In DNA, the CDR3 is TGTGCCAGCAGCGTGACCGACAGGGTAGAAGGGGAGCAGTACTTC. The whole variable domain, filled in from reference TRBV11-2 and TRBJ2-7, reads EAGVAQSPRYKIIEKRQSVAFWCNPISGHATLYWYQQILGQGPKLLIQFQNNGVVDDSQLPKDRFSAERLKGVDSTLKIQPAKLEDSAVYLCASSVTDRVEGEQYFGPGTRLTVT.

The genes are TRBV6-1 and TRBJ1-5; D may be TRBD1 (6 bases). Trimming took off 5 bases at V and 7 bases at J, with 18 bases between the two ends. Germline CDR1 reads MNHNS; CDR2 reads SASEGT. The CDR3 totals 15 residues. In DNA, the CDR3 is TGTGCCAGCAGTCCCCCGTCGGGGGGCGGGCAGCCCCAGCATTTT. It encodes CASSPPSGGGQPQHF.

The chain joins TRBV28 to TRBJ1-2, with D unclear. V gave up 3 bases and J gave up 4 bases, with 6 bases separating them. The V gene's germline CDR1 is MDHEN and CDR2 SYDVKM. The length of the CDR3 is 12 residues. CDR3 in amino acids: CASSFRPYGYTF. The CDR3 nucleotides are TGTGCCAGCAGTTTTAGACCCTATGGCTACACCTTC.

V and J are TRBV4-2 and TRBJ2-3; 13 nucleotides align to TRBD2. The CDR3 totals 20 residues. From germline, CDR1 is LGHNA and CDR2 YNFKEQ. The ends lost 0 bases at V and 0 bases at J; junction bases unmatched: 9. The DNA of the CDR3 is TGTGCCAGCAGCCAAGATAAAGGACTAGCGGGAGTACGGAGCACAGATACGCAGTATTTT. This gives the protein CASSQDKGLAGVRSTDTQYF.

The chain has TRBV15 and TRBJ2-3; no definite D call. The ends were cut back, 0 bases at V and 2 bases at J, with 9 bases in the middle. CDR3 length equals 15 residues. Germline-derived CDR1 and CDR2 are LNHNV and YYDKDF (reference sequence). As DNA, the CDR3 is TGTGCCACCAGCAGAGATCCAGGCTACACAGATACGCAGTATTTT. It specifies CATSRDPGYTDTQYF.

The rearrangement joins TRBV30 to TRBJ1-1; 10 bases match TRBD1. Germline loops: CDR1 GTSNPN, CDR2 SVGIG (reference sequence). The V and J ends lost 5 bases and 6 bases, in that order; junction bases with no gene match: 3. The CDR3 contains 12 residues. The CDR3 DNA reads TGTGCCTGGCGACAGGGGGCCGCTGAAGCTTTCTTT. It codes for CAWRQGAAEAFF.